The clone carrying this TCR beta chain appeared once. This specimen comes from a study of blood T cell repertoires in COVID-19. Across the study: The United States, Italy and Spain supplied acute and convalescent COVID-19 samples.

Measured with immunoSEQ multiplex PCR; TCRdb has only the in-frame clones, and not every one. The sample includes about half a million clones, roughly 85% seen only once; the top ten take approximately 2.9%. The V gene lost 2 bases and the J gene lost 8 bases, with 13 bases spanning the gap. This CDR3 is 13 amino acids long. Germline lookup yields CDR1 SGHDT and CDR2 YYEEEE. Sequences were obtained from peripheral blood. V usage is TRBV5-6 and J usage is TRBJ1-2; the D gene is possibly TRBD1 (6 bases). This clonotype was sampled from a human donor in a cohort sampled during active COVID-19. CDR3 in amino acids: CASSFNRGGGYTF. The CDR3 DNA reads as TGTGCCAGCAGCTTTAACCGGGGGGGCGGCTACACCTTC.